Below, 6 T cell receptor beta chains from the same sample are listed, as sequenced in a study of vaccination effects on CD4 cells after COVID-19. With the ViraFEST assay, the study expanded antigen-specific CD4+ T cells using viral peptide pools, then sequenced them. A roughly ten-day culture period preceded the isolation of CD4+ T cells. SARS-CoV-2 infection was confirmed by PCR in the person between March and December 2020. Their target antigens are unknown. The repertoire was sequenced with immunoSEQ multiplex PCR; TCRdb's copy has only in-frame clones and lacks some. The sample comprises around 75,000 clones, more than 65% of which are singletons, and about 5% rests with the top ten. The sequencing here drew on CD4+ T cells from PBMCs cultured with HIV peptides, taken before COVID-19 vaccination. Described subset: HIV-1 Nef peptide pool negative control/reference culture. The receptors here all came from a human donor who had a prior SARS-CoV-2 infection.

The J gene is TRBJ1-2, the V gene TRBV6-5; possibly TRBD1 for D (6 bases). The CDR3 loop spans 13 amino acids. CDR1 is MNHEY and CDR2 is SVGAGI in the germline V gene. With 6 bases removed from V and 5 bases from J, the gap between germline ends came to 13 bases. The CDR3 loop reads CASRRGEGYGYTF. In DNA form, the CDR3 reads TGTGCCAGCAGGAGGGGGGAGGGATATGGCTACACCTTC.

For this clone: Germline is not matched at one junction end, which may reflect a read error. The sample holds other DNA sequences that translate to the same CDR3. CDR3 protein: CASSLSGGGNEQFF. CDR3 bases: TGTGCCAGCAGTTTATCAGGAGGGGGGAATGAACAGTTCTTC. The genes are TRBV27 and TRBJ2-1, with D perhaps given as TRBD1 or TRBD2 (6 bases each). CDR3 length equals 14 residues. The V gene's germline CDR1 is MNHEY and CDR2 SMNVEV (reference sequence).

This clone occurred a few times. The CDR3 nucleotides are TGTGCCTGGAGTGTAGGGGACAGGGGTGAAGATACGCAGTATTTT. Amino acids: CAWSVGDRGEDTQYF. The chain employs TRBV30 and TRBJ2-3; 10 bases map to TRBD1. CDR3 size: 15 residues. Germline CDR1 is GTSNPN and CDR2 is SVGIG (reference sequence). V shed 0 bases and J 5 bases; nucleotides not matched to a gene: 5.

This chain connects TRBV4-2 to TRBJ2-1; possibly TRBD2 for D (6 bases). The CDR3 contains 16 residues. V lost 1 base and J lost 6, with 16 bases in between. Germline V gene data show CDR1 as LGHNA and CDR2 as YNFKEQ. The CDR3 here is CASSQAGWDSINEQFF. DNA for the CDR3: TGTGCCAGCAGCCAAGCAGGGTGGGACTCGATCAATGAGCAGTTCTTC.

This sequence joins TRBV5-1 and TRBJ2-3; 8 bases agree with TRBD2. Germline lookup yields CDR1 SGHRS and CDR2 YFSETQ. The V gene end was trimmed by 4 bases and the J gene end by 5 bases; junction bases not matched to a gene: 6. The CDR3 length is 14 residues. Here the CDR3 DNA reads TGCGCCAGCAGCCTCGGGAGGGCTAAAGATACGCAGTATTTT. Residues: CASSLGRAKDTQYF.

In its sample, this clone was seen once. The genes are TRBV11-2 and TRBJ1-1; D is unresolved. Germline loops: CDR1 SGHAT, CDR2 FQNNGV. Trimming left V 5 bases short and J 4 bases short, with 11 bases between. The CDR3 runs to 13 residues. The CDR3 spells CASSLGPGTEAFF. DNA for the CDR3: TGTGCCAGCAGCCTCGGACCGGGCACTGAAGCTTTCTTT.